Listed here are 11 T cell receptor beta chains from one sample, sequenced in a study of OX40 agonist ivuxolimab in advanced cancers. Clones were read by immunoSEQ multiplex PCR, and TCRdb kept only the in-frame ones, dropping some. The profile covers around 80,000 clones, with approximately 92% appearing a single time and 7% to 9.5% taken by the ten largest. Here the sequenced sample was CD4+ or CD8+ T cells sorted from blood, taken in a trial of the OX40 agonist ivuxolimab. These receptors all stem from an adult with an advanced solid tumor such as melanoma, head and neck, liver or kidney cancer.

The V gene is TRBV7-3, the J gene TRBJ2-1; 14 bases are shared with TRBD2. With 4 bases clipped from V and 4 bases from J, the junction kept 3 bases outside the gene matches. The CDR3 has 16 residues. Germline loops: CDR1 SGHTA, CDR2 FQGTGA. Here the CDR3 DNA reads TGTGCCAGCAGCTGGGGACTAGCGGGGGCGTACAATGAGCAGTTCTTC. Protein sequence: CASSWGLAGAYNEQFF.

This rearrangement joins TRBV25-1 to TRBJ1-1, with a weak D call TRBD1 (5 bases). There are 13 residues in the CDR3. Trimming removed 1 base from V and 5 bases from J, with 8 bases in between. CDR1 and CDR2 from the germline V gene are MGHDK and SYGVNS. CDR3 residues: CASSEWEGTEAFF. The CDR3, as DNA: TGTGCCAGCAGTGAATGGGAGGGGACTGAAGCTTTCTTT.

CDR3 protein: CASSFGQGAFYEQYF. The DNA for the CDR3 is TGTGCCAGCAGCTTCGGGCAGGGGGCATTCTACGAGCAGTACTTC. The chain recombines TRBV5-5 with TRBJ2-7, with 8 bases identical to TRBD1. Trimming removed 2 bases from V and 3 bases from J; junction bases left unmatched: 7. The CDR3 runs to 15 residues. Germline loops: CDR1 SGHKS, CDR2 YYEKEE (reference sequence).

Note on this clone: At one end the junction does not follow the germline gene, possibly because of a read error. CDR3 in amino acids: CASSQGVDVFF. The DNA of the CDR3 is TGCGCCAGCAGCCAAGGGGTCGACGTGTTTTTC. V usage is TRBV4-1 and J usage is TRBJ1-2, with D unclear. Germline V gene lookup returns CDR1 MGHRA and CDR2 YSYEKL. There are 11 residues in the CDR3.

This chain links TRBV7-2 with TRBJ2-5; no firm D call. The end of the DNA aligns better with TRBJ2-7, so the J call may be wrong. The germline V gene encodes CDR1 SGHTA and CDR2 FQGNSA. This CDR3 has 14 amino acids. In nucleotides, the CDR3 is TGTGCCAGCAGCTTAGTGTCAGCCTCCTACGAGCAGTACTTC. Its translation is CASSLVSASYEQYF.

This clone was observed a single time. The chain combines TRBV7-2 with TRBJ2-3; 9 positions agree with TRBD1. This CDR3 has 18 amino acids. Per the germline V gene, CDR1 is SGHTA and CDR2 is FQGNSA. J lost 3 bases, V lost 1 base, and 11 bases had no gene match. Here the CDR3 reads CASSLVWRTGAATDTQYF. DNA of the CDR3: TGTGCCAGCAGCTTAGTTTGGAGGACAGGGGCCGCGACAGATACGCAGTATTTT.

This rearrangement joins TRBV15 to TRBJ2-2; D ambiguous. CDR3 size: 14 residues. With 3 bases removed from V and 8 bases from J, the gap between germline ends came to 13 bases. CDR1 and CDR2 (germline): LNHNV, YYDKDF (reference sequence). The CDR3 DNA is TGTGCCACCAGCAGCTCCCTTGCCGGTGGGGAGCTGTTTTTT. As protein: CATSSSLAGGELFF.

The V and J genes are TRBV9 and TRBJ1-5, with TRBD1 matching 7 bases. The CDR3 spans 13 residues. The germline V gene encodes CDR1 SGDLS and CDR2 YYNGEE. With V trimmed by 3 bases and J by 6 bases, 3 bases remained unmatched. CDR3 loop: CASSEQGSQPQHF. DNA of the CDR3: TGTGCCAGCAGCGAACAGGGGAGTCAGCCCCAGCATTTT. The full variable domain, with the rest looked up from reference TRBV9 and TRBJ1-5, is DSGVTQTPKHLITATGQRVTLRCSPRSGDLSVYWYQQSLDQGLQFLIQYYNGEERAKGNILERFSAQQFPDLHSELNLSSLELGDSALYFCASSEQGSQPQHFGDGTRLSIL.

The chain has TRBV19 and TRBJ1-2, with TRBD1 as a possible D gene (5 bases). There are 12 residues in the CDR3. Germline V gene data show CDR1 as LNHDA and CDR2 as SQIVND (reference sequence). The V end was cut by 8 bases, the J end by 7 bases, with 14 bases between. The CDR3 region is CASCCGGGGYTF. CDR3 DNA sequence: TGTGCCAGTTGTTGTGGGGGAGGTGGCTACACCTTC.

The genes are TRBV4-2 and TRBJ2-1; D is possibly TRBD1 (5 bases). This CDR3 contains 16 residues. Germline CDR1 and CDR2: LGHNA and YNFKEQ. Trimming left V 0 bases short and J 3 bases short, with 12 bases between. CDR3 sequence (DNA): TGTGCCAGCAGCCAAGATCAGGGATGGGGCTACAATGAGCAGTTCTTC. Its protein is CASSQDQGWGYNEQFF.

This clone appeared once. V gene TRBV27 combines with J gene TRBJ1-3; a weak D match, TRBD1 (5 bases). With 2 bases removed from V and 2 bases from J, the gap between germline ends came to 10 bases. The CDR3 sequence is 15 residues long. The germline gives CDR1 MNHEY, CDR2 SMNVEV (reference sequence). Written as DNA, the CDR3 is TGTGCCAGCAGTTTAGACAGCGTCCCTGGAAACACCATATATTTT. It is translated as CASSLDSVPGNTIYF.